The TCR beta chain under discussion was sequenced for a study of cytomegalovirus exposure and HLA in healthy donors. Study in general: Researchers previously reported finding 90 million to 120 million unique TCR beta sequences from around 200 million T cells. Across almost 400 genotyped donors, around 82% landed in the Caucasian-associated ancestry cluster.

Of note for this clone: The antigen is not known.

Study findings and constraints: According to the study, 180 or so TCR beta chains were cytomegalovirus-associated. In a later analysis, TCR beta V- and J-gene trimming showed a link to a missense DCLRE1C variant.

Primers for the PCR totalled 60 Vbeta and 13 Jbeta. Clones were sequenced by immunoSEQ multiplex PCR, and TCRdb holds only the in-frame ones, with some missing. Of roughly 100,000 clones in the sample, around 10% were seen once. Germline V CDR1 and CDR2: MDHEN, SYDVKM. The CDR3 runs 14 residues. V was clipped by 5 bases and J by 2 bases; unmatched bases: 4. This chain joins TRBV28 and TRBJ1-2; 8 bases are shared with TRBD1. Sequencing was performed on PBMCs. The sequence was collected from a man aged 35 to 55 in good health and CMV-seropositive. The CDR3 nucleotides read TGTGCCAGCAGTCCGCAGGGGGCCAACTATGGCTACACCTTC. This gives the protein CASSPQGANYGYTF.